One and the same sample provided the 18 T cell receptor beta chains below, sequenced in a study. One entry per CDR3 protein results from TCRdb running MiXCR on the 5' RACE reads. The profile shows some 60,000 distinct CDR3 sequences, 25% to 30% of them singletons. The sequenced material came from tumor-infiltrating naive CD4+ T cells sorted from the breast tumor. Subset given: naive CD4+ T cells, CD4+CD45RA+CD25-. Receptors were obtained from a female donor with breast cancer.

This chain connects TRBV5-4 to TRBJ2-3; 7 bases match TRBD2. CDR3 length: 14 amino acids. V lost 4 bases and J lost 2; bases outside the gene matches: 4. Per germline, CDR1 SGHNT and CDR2 YYREEE (reference sequence). CDR3 in amino acids: CASSPGTNTDTQYF. The DNA of the CDR3 is TGTGCCAGCAGCCCCGGGACTAACACAGATACGCAGTATTTT.

This clonotype was picked up a small number of times. The chain has TRBV4-2 and TRBJ2-3, with 9 nucleotides matching TRBD2. The germline gives CDR1 LGHNA, CDR2 YNFKEQ. The CDR3 loop spans 16 amino acids. V was clipped by 0 bases and J by 2 bases; unmatched bases: 3. The CDR3 DNA sequence: TGTGCCAGCAGCCAAGATGTAGCGGGAGACACAGATACGCAGTATTTT. This sequence encodes CASSQDVAGDTDTQYF.

This clonotype came up many times. The CDR3 protein is CASSSSGRGARTEAFF. DNA of the CDR3: TGCGCCAGCAGCTCCTCTGGCCGGGGGGCGCGCACTGAAGCTTTCTTT. The gene calls are TRBV5-1 and TRBJ1-1, with D perhaps TRBD1 (6 bases). Germline V gene lookup returns CDR1 SGHRS and CDR2 YFSETQ. CDR3 length: 16 residues. Trimming removed 3 bases from V and 4 bases from J, with 19 bases in between.

This chain uses TRBV4-3 with TRBJ2-1; D is ambiguous. Trimming removed 1 base from V and 15 bases from J, with 16 bases in between. The V gene's germline CDR1 is LGHNA and CDR2 YSLEER. The CDR3 totals 13 residues. In DNA, the CDR3 is TGCGCCAGCAGCCAAGGGGCCGCCCAGTCGGTGTTCTTC. It is translated as CASSQGAAQSVFF.

The chain is built from TRBV6-5 and TRBJ2-5, with 10 bases identical to TRBD2. With 6 bases clipped from V and 4 bases from J, the junction kept 17 bases outside the gene matches. CDR3 length: 18 residues. CDR1 and CDR2 from the germline V gene are MNHEY and SVGAGI. The CDR3 nucleotides read TGTGCCAGCAGCCGAACCCTTCTAGCGGGAGTAACATCAGAGACCCAGTACTTC. Its protein product is CASSRTLLAGVTSETQYF.

Of note for this clonotype: A read error is possible here, since a much larger clone lies one base away. This chain joins TRBV9 and TRBJ2-1; 10 bases fit TRBD2. TRBJ2-7 matches the DNA end more closely, so the J call is doubtful. The CDR3 consists of 17 residues. The germline gives CDR1 SGDLS, CDR2 YYNGEE. CDR3 sequence reads: CASSVAPSGGSVNEQYF. In DNA, the CDR3 is TGTGCCAGCAGCGTAGCTCCTAGCGGGGGTTCGGTTAATGAGCAGTACTTC.

This clonotype appeared many times. Written as DNA, the CDR3 is TGTGCCAGCAGCTCTAGGGAAGGGACCAATGAGCAGTTCTTC. Amino acids: CASSSREGTNEQFF. This chain links TRBV7-8 with TRBJ2-1; D tentatively fits TRBD1 or TRBD2 (5 bases each). Deletions cut 4 bases from V and 6 bases from J, with 13 bases between. The CDR3 has 14 amino acids. Germline loops: CDR1 SGHVS, CDR2 FQNEAQ. The variable domain in full, with the rest retrieved from reference TRBV7-8 and TRBJ2-1, is GAGVSQSPRYKVAKRGQDVALRCDPISGHVSLFWYQQALGQGPEFLTYFQNEAQLDKSGLPSDRFFAERPEGSVSTLKIQRTQQEDSAVYLCASSSREGTNEQFFGPGTRLTVL.

Remarks on this clonotype: Germline and junction disagree at one end, which may indicate a read error. The V gene is TRBV9, the J gene TRBJ2-3; D call uncertain. The CDR3 is 13 amino acids. CDR1 is SGDLS, CDR2 YYNGEE, per germline. CDR3 residues: CASSVGATDAQYF. In nucleotides, the CDR3 is TGTGCCAGCAGCGTAGGGGCTACAGATGCGCAGTATTTT.

V is TRBV29-1 and J is TRBJ1-5; 9 bases are a match to TRBD1. J was trimmed by 2 bases and V by 6 bases; bases with no gene match: 5. The CDR3 totals 14 residues. Per germline, CDR1 SQVTM and CDR2 ANQGSEA. In DNA form, the CDR3 reads TGCAGCGTCGGGACAGGGTGGGGCAATCAGCCCCAGCATTTT. It translates to CSVGTGWGNQPQHF. The full variable domain, with the rest looked up from reference TRBV29-1 and TRBJ1-5, is SAVISQKPSRDICQRGTSLTIQCQVDSQVTMMFWYRQQPGQSLTLIATANQGSEATYESGFVIDKFPISRPNLTFSTLTVSNMSPEDSSIYLCSVGTGWGNQPQHFGDGTRLSIL.

This clonotype was counted a few times. The gene calls are TRBV12-3 or TRBV12-4 and TRBJ2-3; 10 nucleotides agree with TRBD2. The junction had 12 bases not matched to a gene; V was cut back by 6 bases and J by 3 bases. There are 17 residues in the CDR3. CDR3 protein: CASRPLAGAGKTDTQYF. In DNA form, the CDR3 reads TGTGCCAGCAGACCTCTAGCGGGAGCGGGAAAGACAGATACGCAGTATTTT.

This clonotype has only a few counts. The chain carries TRBV2 and TRBJ2-5; possible D gene TRBD1, 6 bases. V was clipped by 5 bases and J by 2 bases, with 15 bases between them. Germline values: CDR1 SNHLY, CDR2 FYNNEI. The CDR3 loop spans 15 amino acids. The CDR3 sequence: CASSSLTGTQETQYF. The CDR3 DNA sequence: TGTGCCAGCAGTTCATTGACAGGAACTCAAGAGACCCAGTACTTC.

Only a few counts were recorded for this clonotype. An end of the junction differs from the germline gene, which may be a read error. The J gene is TRBJ1-3, the V gene TRBV2, with a possible D match to TRBD1 (6 bases). Germline values: CDR1 SNHLY, CDR2 FYNNEI. The CDR3 sequence is 15 residues long. The CDR3 spells CASSEGTRSGNTIYF. In nucleotides, the CDR3 is TGTGCCAGCAGCGAAGGGACACGCTCTGGAAACACCATATATTTT.

This clonotype has more than one count but fewer than ten. The chain employs TRBV11-2 and TRBJ2-2; the match to TRBD1 covers 7 bases. J lost 0 bases, V lost 7 bases, and 8 bases had no gene match. The germline V gene encodes CDR1 SGHAT and CDR2 FQNNGV. This CDR3 is 16 amino acids long. CDR3 sequence reads: CASNQGVVSNTGELFF. CDR3 in DNA: TGTGCCAGCAACCAGGGGGTAGTTTCGAACACCGGGGAGCTGTTTTTT.

The chain combines TRBV5-4 with TRBJ2-7; tentatively, D is TRBD1 or TRBD2 (6 bases each). Trimming removed 4 bases from V and 6 bases from J, with 14 bases in between. The CDR3 extends over 13 amino acids. Per germline, CDR1 SGHNT and CDR2 YYREEE (reference sequence). The CDR3 reads CASSGRGQAEQYV. The CDR3 DNA follows: TGTGCCAGCAGCGGCCGGGGGCAAGCCGAGCAGTACGTC.

The gene calls are TRBV6-6 and TRBJ1-1, with unresolved D. V was cut by 3 bases and J by 4 bases, with 12 bases left in between. Germline V lookup: CDR1 MNHNY, CDR2 SVGAGI (reference sequence). The CDR3 extends over 14 amino acids. The CDR3 coding sequence is TGTGCCAGCAGTTATGGGTATAGGAGCACTGAAGCTTTCTTT. As protein: CASSYGYRSTEAFF.

This clonotype was counted a few times. The chain joins TRBV18 to TRBJ2-7; no reliable D call. Trimming took off 2 bases at V and 5 bases at J, with 13 bases between the two ends. CDR3 length: 14 residues. Per germline, CDR1 KGHSH and CDR2 LQKENI. The CDR3 is CASSPSPIMDEQYF. For the CDR3, the DNA is TGTGCCAGCTCACCAAGTCCGATCATGGACGAGCAGTACTTC.

In this sample, this clonotype turned up a few times. The V gene is TRBV6-5, the J gene TRBJ1-2; D gene unclear. The CDR3 runs 15 residues. Germline V gene sequence: CDR1 MNHEY, CDR2 SVGAGI. V was cut by 6 bases and J by 4 bases, with 18 bases left in between. CDR3 region: CASSFTSSSSYGYTF. The CDR3 region has the DNA TGTGCCAGCAGCTTTACATCCTCAAGCTCCTATGGCTACACCTTC.

The sample holds one count of this clonotype. The germline gene is not matched at one end of the junction; a read error may be the cause. Here the CDR3 reads CATSQEQISSGANVLTF. The DNA of the CDR3 is TGTGCCACCAGCCAAGAACAGATCTCCTCTGGGGCCAACGTCCTGACTTTC. The chain uses TRBV4-2 and TRBJ2-6; unclear D gene. The germline V gene encodes CDR1 LGHNA and CDR2 YNFKEQ. CDR3 length: 17 residues.